This is a list of T cell receptor beta chains from one sample in a study of CD8+ T cells in alopecia areata. This table comes from immunoSEQ multiplex PCR, and its TCRdb copy is limited to in-frame clones, with some not included. Seen here are 95,000 to 100,000 clones, 60% to 65% observed once, and the top ten hold 15% to 17%. The sample was CD8+ T cells sorted from blood, taken at week 4, from a patient treated with tofacitinib. These receptors were obtained from a human donor with alopecia areata. Each CDR3 is given with its conserved first and last residue. The order of the fields is CDR3 DNA, CDR3 protein, D gene, clone size, V gene, J gene. D genes are given only for firm matches. Clone size is not always given. Where it is, it says once, few, many or a class for expanded clones.

TGTGCCAGCAGCAACAGGGGATACAATGAGCAGTTCTTC	CASSNRGYNEQFF	TRBD1	-	TRBV27	TRBJ2-1
TGCGCCAGCAGCCAAGATAGGACAGGGAATGGCTACACCTTC	CASSQDRTGNGYTF	TRBD1	-	TRBV4-3	TRBJ1-2
TGTGCCAGCAGTTTTCCCGGGGGCGAGGAGACCCAGTACTTC	CASSFPGGEETQYF	-	-	TRBV28	TRBJ2-5
TGTGCCAGCAGCTCCGCGGTCGGAGTGGGCCATGAGCAGTTCTTC	CASSSAVGVGHEQFF	-	-	TRBV7-8	TRBJ2-1
TGTGCCAGCAGCGTCACGTGGAGGGTCTCTGGGGCCAACGTCCTGACTTTC	CASSVTWRVSGANVLTF	-	-	TRBV9	TRBJ2-6
TGTGCCAGCAAGATTTGGGACAAAAGCACCGGGGAGCTGTTTTTT	CASKIWDKSTGELFF	-	-	TRBV7-6	TRBJ2-2
TGTGCCAGCAGTCCCGGACAAAGCAATCAGCCCCAGCATTTT	CASSPGQSNQPQHF	-	few	TRBV27	TRBJ1-5
TGTGCCAGCAGCTTGGGACAGACCCAGTACTTC	CASSLGQTQYF	-	-	TRBV5-6	TRBJ2-5
TGCAGCGTGGAGACAGGTGGGCACGAGCAGTACTTC	CSVETGGHEQYF	-	-	TRBV29-1	TRBJ2-7
TGTGCCAGCAGAGCCGAGGACAGCAAAAACATTCAGTACTTC	CASRAEDSKNIQYF	-	-	TRBV21-1	TRBJ2-4
TGTGCCAGCAGTTCGACAGGGGGATACTATGGCTACACCTTC	CASSSTGGYYGYTF	TRBD1	-	TRBV27	TRBJ1-2
TGTGCCAGCAGTGATTGGGGCGAGGGCAATCAGCCCCAGCATTTT	CASSDWGEGNQPQHF	-	few	TRBV25-1	TRBJ1-5
TGCGCCAGCAGCCAAGAAAACTCCTACGAGCAGTACTTC	CASSQENSYEQYF	-	few	TRBV4-1	TRBJ2-7
TGCAGCGTTGATTTACTGGGGAATGAGCAGTACTTC	CSVDLLGNEQYF	-	-	TRBV29-1	TRBJ2-7
TGTGCCAGCAGCTTAACGCGGGCAGGGGTCACCGGGGAGCTGTTTTTT	CASSLTRAGVTGELFF	-	-	TRBV7-3	TRBJ2-2
TGTGCCATCAGCACGACAGGTCCAGAGACCCAGTACTTC	CAISTTGPETQYF	-	-	TRBV10-3	TRBJ2-5
TGTGCCAGCAGTTTTAGCGGGGGGAGGTCCTACGAGCAGTACTTC	CASSFSGGRSYEQYF	TRBD2	-	TRBV27	TRBJ2-7
TGTGCCAGCAGTTTCATGCAGGGGAGCTATGGCTACACCTTC	CASSFMQGSYGYTF	-	-	TRBV27	TRBJ1-2
TGTGCCACCAGCAGAGACCAGACCATCTCCTACGAGCAGTACTTC	CATSRDQTISYEQYF	-	-	TRBV15	TRBJ2-7
TGTGCCAGCAGTTTCTCCGGACTAAGTTCTTACAATGAGCAGTTCTTC	CASSFSGLSSYNEQFF	-	-	TRBV28	TRBJ2-1
TGTGCCAGCAGTTTCAGGGACAGTCCTTCCTACGAGCAGTACTTC	CASSFRDSPSYEQYF	TRBD1	-	TRBV27	TRBJ2-7
TGTGCCAGCAGCTTAAGGGGGCGGGGAGAATTCTACGAGCAGTACTTC	CASSLRGRGEFYEQYF	-	-	TRBV11-2	TRBJ2-7
TGCAGCGTTGAATCACTAGCGGGAAACACAGATACGCAGTATTTT	CSVESLAGNTDTQYF	TRBD2	-	TRBV29-1	TRBJ2-3
TGCAGCGTTGTGCTGCAGGGACCAAACACCGGGGAGCTGTTTTTT	CSVVLQGPNTGELFF	-	few	TRBV29-1	TRBJ2-2
TGTGCCAGCAGTCTATCGGACCGGGCTGGGTGGAGCAATCAGCCCCAGCATTTT	CASSLSDRAGWSNQPQHF	-	-	TRBV5-6	TRBJ1-5
TGTGCCAGCAGCTTAGGACAGGGAGCCTACAATGAGCAGTTCTTC	CASSLGQGAYNEQFF	TRBD1	few	TRBV7-8	TRBJ2-1
TGTGCCAGCAGCCGCACAGAATTCCCTAATGGCTACACCTTC	CASSRTEFPNGYTF	-	-	TRBV7-9	TRBJ1-2
TGTGCCAGCAGCTTAGCTGGGGGGTACTCCTACAATGAGCAGTTCTTC	CASSLAGGYSYNEQFF	-	-	TRBV13	TRBJ2-1
TGCGCCAGCACCTTGGACAGCGGTAGGACTGAAGCTTTCTTT	CASTLDSGRTEAFF	-	-	TRBV5-1	TRBJ1-1
TGTGCCACCAGCACCAGACAGGGCCGGCCGTATTTT	CATSTRQGRPYF	TRBD1	-	TRBV15	TRBJ2-3
TGTGCCACCAGCAACTATGCGGAGGCCAAAAACATTCAGTACTTC	CATSNYAEAKNIQYF	-	-	TRBV15	TRBJ2-4
TGTGCCAATCAGGTCGATGTGAACACTGAAGCTTTCTTT	CANQVDVNTEAFF	-	-	TRBV7-9	TRBJ1-1
TGTGCCAGCAGTGAACTAGCGGGGGGGAACAATGAGCAGTTCTTC	CASSELAGGNNEQFF	TRBD2	-	TRBV6-1	TRBJ2-1